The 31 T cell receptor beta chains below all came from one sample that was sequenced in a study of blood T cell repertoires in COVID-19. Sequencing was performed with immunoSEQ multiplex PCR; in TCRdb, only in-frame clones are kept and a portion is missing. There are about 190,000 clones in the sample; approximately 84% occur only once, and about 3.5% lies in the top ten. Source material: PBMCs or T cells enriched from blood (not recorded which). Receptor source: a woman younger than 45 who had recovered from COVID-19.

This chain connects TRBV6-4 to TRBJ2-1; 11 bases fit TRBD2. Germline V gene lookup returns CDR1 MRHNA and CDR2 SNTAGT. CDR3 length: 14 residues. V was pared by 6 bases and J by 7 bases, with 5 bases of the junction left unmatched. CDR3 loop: CASSVAGGRNEQFF. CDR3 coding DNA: TGTGCCAGCAGCGTAGCGGGAGGGAGGAATGAGCAGTTCTTC.

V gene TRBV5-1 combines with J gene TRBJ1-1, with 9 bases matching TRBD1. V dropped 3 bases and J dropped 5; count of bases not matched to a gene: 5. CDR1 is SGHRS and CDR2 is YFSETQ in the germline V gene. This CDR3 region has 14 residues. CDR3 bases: TGCGCCAGCAGCTCACAGGGGGCGAGGACTGAAGCTTTCTTT. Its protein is CASSSQGARTEAFF.

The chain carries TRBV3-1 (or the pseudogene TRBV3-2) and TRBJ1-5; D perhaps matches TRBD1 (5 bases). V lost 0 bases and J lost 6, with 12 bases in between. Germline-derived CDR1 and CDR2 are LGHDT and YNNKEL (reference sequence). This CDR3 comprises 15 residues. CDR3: CASSQDSRAAQPQHF. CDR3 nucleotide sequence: TGTGCCAGCAGCCAAGATAGCAGGGCGGCTCAGCCCCAGCATTTT.

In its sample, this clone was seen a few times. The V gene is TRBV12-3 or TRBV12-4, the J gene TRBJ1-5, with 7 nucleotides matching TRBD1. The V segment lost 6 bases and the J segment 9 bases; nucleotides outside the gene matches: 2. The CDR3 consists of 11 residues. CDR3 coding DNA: TGTGCCAGCAGCAGGACAGGGCCCCAGCATTTT. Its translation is CASSRTGPQHF.

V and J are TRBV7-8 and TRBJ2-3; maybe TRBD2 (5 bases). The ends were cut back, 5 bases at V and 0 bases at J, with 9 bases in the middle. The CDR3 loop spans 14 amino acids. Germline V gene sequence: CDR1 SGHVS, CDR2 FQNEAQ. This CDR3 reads CASSRTSSTDTQYF. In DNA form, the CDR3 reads TGTGCCAGCAGCCGAACTAGTAGCACAGATACGCAGTATTTT.

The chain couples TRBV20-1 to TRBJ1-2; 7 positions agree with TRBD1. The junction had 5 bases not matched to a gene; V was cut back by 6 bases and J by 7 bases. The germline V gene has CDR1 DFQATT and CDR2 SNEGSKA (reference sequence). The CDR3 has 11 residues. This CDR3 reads CSARTGGGYTF. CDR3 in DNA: TGCAGTGCCCGGACAGGAGGTGGCTACACCTTC.

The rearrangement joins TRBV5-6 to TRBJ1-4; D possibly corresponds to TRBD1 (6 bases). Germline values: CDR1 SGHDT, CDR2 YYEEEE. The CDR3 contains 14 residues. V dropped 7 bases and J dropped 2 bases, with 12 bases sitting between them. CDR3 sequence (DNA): TGTGCCAGCGGGTACAGGGTGACTAATGAAAAACTGTTTTTT. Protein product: CASGYRVTNEKLFF.

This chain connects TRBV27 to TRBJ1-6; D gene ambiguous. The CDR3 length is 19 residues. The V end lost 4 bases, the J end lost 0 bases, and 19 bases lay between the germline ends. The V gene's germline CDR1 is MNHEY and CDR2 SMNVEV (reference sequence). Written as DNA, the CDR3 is TGTGCCAGCAGTTCCGACAATAACAGCGGAAGCTCCTATAATTCACCCCTCCACTTT. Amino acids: CASSSDNNSGSSYNSPLHF.

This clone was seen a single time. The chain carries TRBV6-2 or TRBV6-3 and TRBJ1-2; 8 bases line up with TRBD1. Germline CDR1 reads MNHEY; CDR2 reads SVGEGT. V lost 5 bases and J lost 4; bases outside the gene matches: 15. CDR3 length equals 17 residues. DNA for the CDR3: TGTGCCAGCAGTGCACCACGCTCAATGGACAGGGCCTATGGCTACACCTTC. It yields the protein CASSAPRSMDRAYGYTF.

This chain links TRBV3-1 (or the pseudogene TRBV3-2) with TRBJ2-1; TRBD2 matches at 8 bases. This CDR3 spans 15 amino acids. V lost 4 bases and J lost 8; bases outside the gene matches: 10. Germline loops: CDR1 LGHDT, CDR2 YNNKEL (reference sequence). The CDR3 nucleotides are TGTGCCAGCAGCCTGTGGAGCGGGAGTAAAGATGAGCAGTTCTTC. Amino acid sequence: CASSLWSGSKDEQFF.

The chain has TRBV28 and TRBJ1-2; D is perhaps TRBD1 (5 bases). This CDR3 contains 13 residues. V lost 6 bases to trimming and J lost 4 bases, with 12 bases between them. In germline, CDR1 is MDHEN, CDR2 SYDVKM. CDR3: CASRVTALYGYTF. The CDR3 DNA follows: TGTGCCAGCAGGGTGACAGCACTCTATGGCTACACCTTC.

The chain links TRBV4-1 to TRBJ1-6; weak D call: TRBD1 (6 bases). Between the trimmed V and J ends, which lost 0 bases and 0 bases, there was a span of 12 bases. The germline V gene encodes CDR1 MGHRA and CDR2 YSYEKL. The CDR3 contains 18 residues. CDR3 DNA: TGCGCCAGCAGCCAAGATGGGAGGGGGGTCTCCTATAATTCACCCCTCCACTTT. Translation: CASSQDGRGVSYNSPLHF.

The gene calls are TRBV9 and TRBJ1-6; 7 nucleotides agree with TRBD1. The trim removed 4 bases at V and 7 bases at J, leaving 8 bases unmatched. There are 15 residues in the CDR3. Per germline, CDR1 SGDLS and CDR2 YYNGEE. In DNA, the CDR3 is TGTGCCAGCAGCACCCGGAGGGGGCAGAATTCACCCCTCCACTTT. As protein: CASSTRRGQNSPLHF. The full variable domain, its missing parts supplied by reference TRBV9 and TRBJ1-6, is DSGVTQTPKHLITATGQRVTLRCSPRSGDLSVYWYQQSLDQGLQFLIQYYNGEERAKGNILERFSAQQFPDLHSELNLSSLELGDSALYFCASSTRRGQNSPLHFGNGTRLTVT.

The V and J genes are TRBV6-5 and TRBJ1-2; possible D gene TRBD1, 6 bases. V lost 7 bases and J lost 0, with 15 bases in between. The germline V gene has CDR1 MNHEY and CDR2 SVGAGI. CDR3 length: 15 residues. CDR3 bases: TGTGCCAGCAAGCGACAGGCGGTAGCTAACTATGGCTACACCTTC. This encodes CASKRQAVANYGYTF.

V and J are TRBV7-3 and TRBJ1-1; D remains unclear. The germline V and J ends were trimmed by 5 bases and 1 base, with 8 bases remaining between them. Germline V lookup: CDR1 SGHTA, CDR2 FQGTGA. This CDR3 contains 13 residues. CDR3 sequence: CASSIRQNTEAFF. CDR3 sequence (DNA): TGTGCCAGCAGCATTAGACAGAACACTGAAGCTTTCTTT.

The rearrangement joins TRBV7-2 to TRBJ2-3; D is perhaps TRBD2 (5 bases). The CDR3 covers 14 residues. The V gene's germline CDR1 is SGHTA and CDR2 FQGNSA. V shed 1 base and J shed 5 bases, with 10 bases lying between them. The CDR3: CASSLGGLIDTQYF. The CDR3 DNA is TGTGCCAGCAGCTTAGGAGGGCTTATAGATACGCAGTATTTT.

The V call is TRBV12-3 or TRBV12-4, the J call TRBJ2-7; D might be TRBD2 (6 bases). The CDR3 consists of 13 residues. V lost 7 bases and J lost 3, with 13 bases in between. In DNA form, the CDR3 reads TGTGCCAGCACTCCGTTCGGGGGCTACGAGCAGTACTTC. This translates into CASTPFGGYEQYF.

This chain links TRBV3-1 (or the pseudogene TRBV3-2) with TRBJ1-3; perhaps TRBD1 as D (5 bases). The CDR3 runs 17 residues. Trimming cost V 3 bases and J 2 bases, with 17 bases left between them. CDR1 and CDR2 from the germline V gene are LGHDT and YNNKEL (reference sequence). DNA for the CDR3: TGTGCCAGCAGCCAGGGTTCCCGTTGGGGCACTGGAAACACCATATATTTT. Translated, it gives CASSQGSRWGTGNTIYF.

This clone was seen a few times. The CDR3 DNA reads TGCGCCAGCAGCTACGGGACAGACAGTAACTATGGCTACACCTTC. As protein: CASSYGTDSNYGYTF. The J gene is TRBJ1-2, the V gene TRBV5-1, with 7 bases aligning to TRBD1. Trimming took 3 bases from V and 1 from J; bases not matched to a gene: 6. Per the germline V gene, CDR1 is SGHRS and CDR2 is YFSETQ. The CDR3 has 15 amino acids.

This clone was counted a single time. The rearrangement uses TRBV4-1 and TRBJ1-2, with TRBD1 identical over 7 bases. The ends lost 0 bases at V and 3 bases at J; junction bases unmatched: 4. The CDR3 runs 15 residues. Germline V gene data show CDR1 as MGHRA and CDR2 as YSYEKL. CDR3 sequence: CASSQDQGQYYGYTF. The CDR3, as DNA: TGCGCCAGCAGCCAAGACCAGGGACAGTACTATGGCTACACCTTC.

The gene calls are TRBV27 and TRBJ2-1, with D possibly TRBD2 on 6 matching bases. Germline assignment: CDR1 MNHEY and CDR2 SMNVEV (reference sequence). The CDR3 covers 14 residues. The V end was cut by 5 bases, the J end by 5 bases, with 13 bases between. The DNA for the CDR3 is TGTGCCAGCAGTATACTAGCCGGAAACAATGAGCAGTTCTTC. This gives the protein CASSILAGNNEQFF.

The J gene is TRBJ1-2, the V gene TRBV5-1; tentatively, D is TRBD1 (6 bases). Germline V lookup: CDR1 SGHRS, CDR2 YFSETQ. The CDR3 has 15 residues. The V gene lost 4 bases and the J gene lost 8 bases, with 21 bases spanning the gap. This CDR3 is CASSATGNWLDGYTF. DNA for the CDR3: TGCGCCAGCAGCGCCACAGGGAATTGGCTAGACGGCTACACCTTC.

Here the CDR3 reads CASSLAWTGRDGYTF. The CDR3 coding sequence is TGTGCCAGCAGCTTAGCATGGACAGGGCGAGATGGCTACACCTTC. The chain employs TRBV7-9 and TRBJ1-2, with 8 bases matching TRBD1. The germline gives CDR1 SEHNR, CDR2 FQNEAQ (reference sequence). This CDR3 is built from 15 residues. V lost 0 bases, J lost 6 bases, and 6 bases stayed unmatched.

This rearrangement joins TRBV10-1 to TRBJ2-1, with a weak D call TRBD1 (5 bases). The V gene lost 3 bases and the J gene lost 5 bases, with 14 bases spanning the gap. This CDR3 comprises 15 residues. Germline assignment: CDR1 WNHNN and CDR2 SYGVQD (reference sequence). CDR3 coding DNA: TGCGCCAGCAGTGAATCCATCGCAGGGAACAATGAGCAGTTCTTC. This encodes CASSESIAGNNEQFF.

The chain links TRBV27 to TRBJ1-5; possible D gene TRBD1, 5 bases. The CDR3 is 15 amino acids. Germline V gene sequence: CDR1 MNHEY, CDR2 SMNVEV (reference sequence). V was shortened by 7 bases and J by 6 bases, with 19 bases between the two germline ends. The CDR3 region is CASTSPPLGAQPQHF. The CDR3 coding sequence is TGTGCCAGCACCTCACCCCCTCTTGGGGCTCAGCCCCAGCATTTT.

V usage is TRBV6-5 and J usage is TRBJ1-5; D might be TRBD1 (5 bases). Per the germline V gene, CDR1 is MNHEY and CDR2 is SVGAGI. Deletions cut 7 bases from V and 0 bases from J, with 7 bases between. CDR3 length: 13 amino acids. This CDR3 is CASTGGSNQPQHF. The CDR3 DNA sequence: TGTGCCAGCACCGGGGGTAGCAATCAGCCCCAGCATTTT.

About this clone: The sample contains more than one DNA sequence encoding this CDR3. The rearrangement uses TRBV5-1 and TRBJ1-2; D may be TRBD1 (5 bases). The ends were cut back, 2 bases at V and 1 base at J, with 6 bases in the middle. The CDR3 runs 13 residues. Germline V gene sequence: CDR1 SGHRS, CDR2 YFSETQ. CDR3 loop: CASSFGGNYGYTF. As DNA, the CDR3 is TGCGCCAGCAGCTTCGGGGGTAACTATGGCTACACCTTC.

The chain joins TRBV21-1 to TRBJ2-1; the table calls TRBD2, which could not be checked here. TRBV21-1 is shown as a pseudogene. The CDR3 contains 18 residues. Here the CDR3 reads CASSPRTPGLGPYNEQFF. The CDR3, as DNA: TGTGCCAGCAGCCCGCGAACCCCGGGACTGGGGCCCTACAATGAGCAGTTCTTC.

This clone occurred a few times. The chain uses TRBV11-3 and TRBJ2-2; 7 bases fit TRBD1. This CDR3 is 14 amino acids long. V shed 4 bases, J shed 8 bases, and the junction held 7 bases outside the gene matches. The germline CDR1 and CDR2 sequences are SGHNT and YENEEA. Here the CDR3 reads CASSSGGYGGELFF. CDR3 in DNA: TGTGCCAGCAGCTCAGGGGGATACGGAGGGGAGCTGTTTTTT.

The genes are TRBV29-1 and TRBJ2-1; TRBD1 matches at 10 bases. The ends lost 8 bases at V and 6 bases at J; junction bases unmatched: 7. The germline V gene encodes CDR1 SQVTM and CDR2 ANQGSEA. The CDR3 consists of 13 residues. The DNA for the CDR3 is TGCAGCACGGGACAGGGGTTGCTCAATGAGCAGTTCTTC. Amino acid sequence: CSTGQGLLNEQFF.

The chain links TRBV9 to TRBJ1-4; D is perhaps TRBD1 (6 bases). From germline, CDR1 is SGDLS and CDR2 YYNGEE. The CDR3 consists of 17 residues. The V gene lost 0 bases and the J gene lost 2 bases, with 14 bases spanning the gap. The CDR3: CASSVGGGGPTNEKLFF. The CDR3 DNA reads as TGTGCCAGCAGCGTAGGGGGAGGGGGACCTACTAATGAAAAACTGTTTTTT.